These 10 T cell receptor beta chains came from one sample sequenced in a study of CD8+ T cells in alopecia areata. Isolated RNA was reverse transcribed into cDNA used as the sequencing template. TCRdb's table, derived via immunoSEQ multiplex PCR, lists solely in-frame clones and lacks some. The data contain about 99,000 clones, 45% to 60% of them singletons. Material for sequencing was CD4+ T cells sorted from blood. The receptors here all came from a human donor in good health.

This chain links TRBV30 with TRBJ2-7, with 10 bases fitting TRBD1. Trimming at V came to 3 bases and at J to 3 bases, leaving 8 bases not matched to a gene. This CDR3 contains 15 residues. Germline values: CDR1 GTSNPN, CDR2 SVGIG (reference sequence). The CDR3 sequence: CAWRDTGTGDYEQYF. In DNA form, the CDR3 reads TGTGCCTGGAGGGACACCGGGACAGGGGACTACGAGCAGTACTTC.

This clone showed up just a few times. The chain carries TRBV6-5 and TRBJ1-2; a possible D gene is TRBD1 (6 bases). V was cut by 2 bases and J by 5 bases, with 15 bases left in between. Germline CDR1 and CDR2: MNHEY and SVGAGI. CDR3 length: 15 amino acids. The DNA of the CDR3 is TGTGCCAGCAGTTACAGTGGACAGAATTCTTATGGCTACACCTTC. This sequence encodes CASSYSGQNSYGYTF.

The rearrangement uses TRBV6-5 and TRBJ1-1; D unclear. The CDR3 consists of 14 residues. The V end lost 8 bases, the J end lost 1 base, and 14 bases lay between the germline ends. In germline, CDR1 is MNHEY, CDR2 SVGAGI. The CDR3 reads CASQRELGNTEAFF. Written as DNA, the CDR3 is TGTGCCAGCCAGCGGGAACTAGGGAACACTGAAGCTTTCTTT.

The CDR3 region is CASSPTGGANEQFF. The CDR3 region has the DNA TGTGCCAGCAGTCCTACCGGGGGGGCCAATGAGCAGTTCTTC. V usage is TRBV2 and J usage is TRBJ2-1; 8 bases agree with TRBD2. Germline V CDR1 and CDR2: SNHLY, FYNNEI. V lost 5 bases and J lost 6; bases outside the gene matches: 6. This CDR3 comprises 14 residues.

This clone was picked up a small number of times. The chain is built from TRBV27 and TRBJ2-1, with TRBD2 matching 12 bases. After removal of 4 bases from V and 8 bases from J, the junction contained 3 bases not matched to a gene. Per germline, CDR1 MNHEY and CDR2 SMNVEV (reference sequence). The CDR3 length is 14 residues. CDR3 DNA: TGTGCCAGCAGTTCAGGACTAGCGGGGCATGAGCAGTTCTTC. Translating it yields CASSSGLAGHEQFF.

The chain joins TRBV27 to TRBJ1-3, with a possible D match to TRBD1 (5 bases). This CDR3 region has 15 residues. CDR1 is MNHEY and CDR2 is SMNVEV in the germline V gene (reference sequence). V shed 8 bases and J shed 0 bases, with 14 bases lying between them. CDR3 in amino acids: CASAFLRGSGNTIYF. The CDR3 coding sequence is TGTGCCAGCGCGTTCTTGAGGGGCTCTGGAAACACCATATATTTT.

The rearrangement joins TRBV4-1 to TRBJ2-3, with a weak D call TRBD2 (5 bases). Germline-derived CDR1 and CDR2 are MGHRA and YSYEKL. CDR3 length: 18 residues. Deletions cut 0 bases from V and 4 bases from J, with 20 bases between. CDR3 sequence reads: CASSQEIASALAADTQYF. The CDR3 DNA reads as TGCGCCAGCAGCCAAGAAATTGCGTCAGCGCTAGCAGCAGATACGCAGTATTTT.

This rearrangement joins TRBV28 to TRBJ1-1; TRBD1 agrees at 9 bases. Germline loops: CDR1 MDHEN, CDR2 SYDVKM. With V trimmed by 3 bases and J by 4 bases, 0 bases remained unmatched. This CDR3 has 13 amino acids. CDR3 loop: CASSLTGGTEAFF. The CDR3 DNA reads TGTGCCAGCAGTTTGACAGGGGGCACTGAAGCTTTCTTT.

V gene TRBV5-1 combines with J gene TRBJ2-5; the match to TRBD2 covers 8 bases. The CDR3 runs 15 residues. Germline loops: CDR1 SGHRS, CDR2 YFSETQ. V lost 0 bases, J lost 1 base, and 2 bases stayed unmatched. The CDR3 DNA follows: TGCGCCAGCAGCTTGGCTAGCGGGCCCCAAGAGACCCAGTACTTC. This sequence encodes CASSLASGPQETQYF.

The rearrangement joins TRBV29-1 to TRBJ1-2; a possible D gene is TRBD1 (6 bases). This CDR3 comprises 12 residues. Trimming pared 6 bases from V and 4 bases from J, leaving 12 bases between. Germline V CDR1 and CDR2: SQVTM, ANQGSEA. The CDR3 coding sequence is TGCAGCGTGACAGGATTCCTCTATGGCTACACCTTC. Protein product: CSVTGFLYGYTF.